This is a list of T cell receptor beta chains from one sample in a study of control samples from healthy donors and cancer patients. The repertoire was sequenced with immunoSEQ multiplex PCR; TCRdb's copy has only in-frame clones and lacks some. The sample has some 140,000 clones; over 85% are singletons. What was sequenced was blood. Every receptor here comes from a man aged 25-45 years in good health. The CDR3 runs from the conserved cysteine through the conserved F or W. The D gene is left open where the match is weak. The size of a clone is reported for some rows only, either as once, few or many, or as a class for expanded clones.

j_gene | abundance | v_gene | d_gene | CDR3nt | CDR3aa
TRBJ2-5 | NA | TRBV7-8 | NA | TGTGCCAGCAGCTTACAGGCGTGGGAGACCCAGTACTTC | CASSLQAWETQYF
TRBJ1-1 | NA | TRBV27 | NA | TGTGCCAGCAGTTTCTGGAAGGTAAGAGGGACTGAAGCTTTCTTT | CASSFWKVRGTEAFF
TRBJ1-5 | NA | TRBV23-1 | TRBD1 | TGCGCCAGCAGTCTAGAGGGGGCGGGCAATCAGCCCCAGCATTTT | CASSLEGAGNQPQHF
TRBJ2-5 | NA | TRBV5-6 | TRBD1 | TGTGCCAGCAGCTTGAGGGGATGGGACAGGGATTTCGAGACCCAGTACTTC | CASSLRGWDRDFETQYF
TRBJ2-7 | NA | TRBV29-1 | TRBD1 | TGCAGCGTCGTAGGACAGGGGAGGCCCTACGAGCAGTACTTC | CSVVGQGRPYEQYF
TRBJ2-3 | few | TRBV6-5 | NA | TGTGCCAGCAGCCTCAGGGTGGGCACAGATACGCAGTATTTT | CASSLRVGTDTQYF
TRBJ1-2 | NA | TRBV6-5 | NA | TGTGCCAGCAGTTCCTTCCCTAACTATGGCTACACCTTC | CASSSFPNYGYTF
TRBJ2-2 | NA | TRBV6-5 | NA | TGTGCCAGCGGGAAGACCCCTCGGGGGGGGGAGCTGTTTTTT | CASGKTPRGGELFF
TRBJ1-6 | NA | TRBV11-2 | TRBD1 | TGTGCCAGCAGCTTAGAGATAGGGGGCAACTCACCCCTCCACTTT | CASSLEIGGNSPLHF
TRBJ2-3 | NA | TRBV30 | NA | TGTGCCTGGAGTAAGGAGAAAGGAGATACGCAGTATTTT | CAWSKEKGDTQYF
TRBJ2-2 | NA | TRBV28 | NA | TGTGCCAGCAGTTTAGGTCTAAGCACCGGGGAGCTGTTTTTT | CASSLGLSTGELFF
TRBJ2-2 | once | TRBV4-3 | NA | TGCGCCAGCAGCCAAGACCTACCTCCCGGGGAGCTGTTTTTT | CASSQDLPPGELFF
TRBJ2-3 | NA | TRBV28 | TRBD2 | TGTGCCAGCAGTTCTAGCGGGATTCTATCAGATACGCAGTATTTT | CASSSSGILSDTQYF
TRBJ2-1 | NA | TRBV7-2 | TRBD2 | TGTGCCAGCAGCTTAGTTCTAGCGGGTAGCTACAATGAGCAGTTCTTC | CASSLVLAGSYNEQFF
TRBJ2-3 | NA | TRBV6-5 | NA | TGTGCCAGCAGCCAGGGTCCCCCGACAGATACGCAGTATTTT | CASSQGPPTDTQYF
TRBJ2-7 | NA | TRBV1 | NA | TGCACCAGCAGCCAACCGGGAGGGCCTATCGAGCAGTACTTC | CTSSQPGGPIEQYF
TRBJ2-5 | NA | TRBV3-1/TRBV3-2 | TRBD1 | TGTGCCAGCAGCCCCGGGACAGCAGATCAAGAGACCCAGTACTTC | CASSPGTADQETQYF
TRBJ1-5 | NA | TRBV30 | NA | TGTGCCTGGAGCCTCGCTAGCAATCAGCCCCAGCATTTT | CAWSLASNQPQHF
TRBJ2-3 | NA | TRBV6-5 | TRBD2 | TGTGCCAGCAGTCGACTAGCGGAAACAGATACGCAGTATTTT | CASSRLAETDTQYF
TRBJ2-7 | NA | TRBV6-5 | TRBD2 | TGTGCCAGCAGTTACCAAGCGGGAGGCCTGGGTGAGCAGTACTTC | CASSYQAGGLGEQYF
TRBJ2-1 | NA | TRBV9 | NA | TGTGCCAGCAGCGTAAGGGATTCCTACAATGAGCAGTTCTTC | CASSVRDSYNEQFF
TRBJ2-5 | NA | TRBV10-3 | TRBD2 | TGTGCCATCAGTGCTAGCGGGGGCGATGGGGCCCAAGAGACCCAGTACTTC | CAISASGGDGAQETQYF
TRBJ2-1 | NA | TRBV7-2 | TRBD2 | TGTGCCAGCAGCTTTGGGACTAGTGGGGCTGAGCAGTTCTTC | CASSFGTSGAEQFF
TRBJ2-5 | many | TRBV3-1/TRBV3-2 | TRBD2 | TGTGCCAGCAGCCAAGATGGACTAGCGGGAGTCACAGAGACCCAGTACTTC | CASSQDGLAGVTETQYF
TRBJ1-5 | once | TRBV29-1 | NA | TGCAGCGTTCAGGTGGGGGATCAGCCCCAGCATTTT | CSVQVGDQPQHF
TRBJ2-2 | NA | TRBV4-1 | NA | TGCGCCAGCAGCCAAGAATCCCGGATCCTAGTAACCGGGGAGCTGTTTTTT | CASSQESRILVTGELFF
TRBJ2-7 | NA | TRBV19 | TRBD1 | TGTGCCAGTAGTAAGGGGACAGGGGGGGACTACGAGCAGTACTTC | CASSKGTGGDYEQYF
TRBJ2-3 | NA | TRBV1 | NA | TGCACCAGCATACCGACTAGCACAGATACGCAGTATTTT | CTSIPTSTDTQYF
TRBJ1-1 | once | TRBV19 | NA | TGTGCCAGTAGGGAGACAGGAGGGAAGGTCACTGAAGCTTTCTTT | CASRETGGKVTEAFF
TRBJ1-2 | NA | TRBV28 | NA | TGTGCCAGCAGAGTAATCAACTCTAACTATGGCTACACCTTC | CASRVINSNYGYTF
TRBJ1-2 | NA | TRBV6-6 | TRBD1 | TGTGCCAGCAGTGGGACAGAACAAAACTATGGCTACACCTTC | CASSGTEQNYGYTF
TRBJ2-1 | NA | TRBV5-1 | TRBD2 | TGCGCCAGCAGCTTGGTGTCCGGGACTAGCGCGTACAATGAGCAGTTCTTC | CASSLVSGTSAYNEQFF
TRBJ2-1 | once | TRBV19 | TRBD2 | TGTGCCAGTAGTATAGCCGGGACTAGGCCCTACAATGAGCAGTTCTTC | CASSIAGTRPYNEQFF
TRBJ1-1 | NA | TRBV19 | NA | TGTGCCAGTAGCCCACAGGGTATGAACACTGAAGCTTTCTTT | CASSPQGMNTEAFF
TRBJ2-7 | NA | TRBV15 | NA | TGTGCCACCAGCAGAATGAGAACAGGTTACTACGAGCAGTACTTC | CATSRMRTGYYEQYF